This T cell receptor beta chain emerged from a study of CD8+CD57+ T cells in acquired aplastic anemia. Turning to the study itself: The mean DNA yield obtained from sorted CD4+ and CD8+ cells came to roughly 3.4 ug.

With 6 bases clipped from V and 1 base from J, the junction kept 0 bases outside the gene matches. The CDR3 length is 14 residues. Germline CDR1 and CDR2: ENHRY and SYGVKD. Genomic DNA provided the template from which TCR beta VDJ and CDR3 profiles were obtained. TCRdb processed the reads anew with MiXCR; each CDR3 protein has one entry. The table includes 160,000 or so distinct CDR3 sequences, 47% detected once. Sequencing involved patients with CD8+CD57+ cell expansion previously shown by flow cytometry. Severe acquired aplastic anemia affected all patients. Patients were untreated when blood was sampled. Points from the study as a whole: Twenty-nine CD8+ CDR3 sequences were shared between patients and controls.

This clonotype was observed many times. The antigen is unknown. Sequencing was done on a sample of sorted CD4+, CD8+, or CD8+CD57+ T cells (not recorded which) from PBMCs. The chain uses TRBV10-3 and TRBJ2-2, with TRBD2 matching over 9 bases. This sequence originates from a human donor with aplastic anemia. The CDR3 DNA reads TGTGCCATCAGGCGGGGGGGGAACACCGGGGAGCTGTTTTTT. Its protein product is CAIRRGGNTGELFF.